Presented here are 27 T cell receptor beta chains from one specimen sequenced in a study of T-cell memory formation after mild COVID-19. MiXCR, applied by TCRdb to the 5' RACE reads, yields one record per CDR3 protein. The table lists approximately 580,000 distinct CDR3 sequences, around 21% of them singletons, with under 15% in the top ten. The sample comprised PBMCs or a T cell subset sorted from them (not recorded which). All receptors come from an adult woman who had mild COVID-19 (a few samples of this study predate the infection). Cell type and time point are not known.

CDR3 sequence reads: CASSFPGLAGGGDTQYF. CDR3 in DNA: TGTGCCAGCAGTTTCCCGGGACTAGCGGGGGGTGGAGATACGCAGTATTTT. The chain combines TRBV6-2 or TRBV6-3 with TRBJ2-3, with 15 bases identical to TRBD2. Germline V gene sequence: CDR1 MNHEY, CDR2 SVGEGT. Germline trimming cut 4 bases from V and 5 bases from J; bases unmatched to any gene: 7. The CDR3 has 17 amino acids.

The V gene is TRBV4-1, the J gene TRBJ2-5; 7 bases line up with TRBD2. This CDR3 is built from 15 residues. Germline V gene sequence: CDR1 MGHRA, CDR2 YSYEKL. Germline trimming cut 4 bases from V and 4 bases from J; bases unmatched to any gene: 9. As DNA, the CDR3 is TGCGCCAGCAGCCTGCATAGCGGGCCAGGAGAGACCCAGTACTTC. The encoded protein is CASSLHSGPGETQYF.

This chain links TRBV9 with TRBJ2-1; 7 bases match TRBD2. This CDR3 spans 14 amino acids. Losses at the gene ends were 0 bases for V and 6 bases for J; bases not matched to a gene: 3. Germline V gene sequence: CDR1 SGDLS, CDR2 YYNGEE. The DNA for the CDR3 is TGTGCCAGCAGCGTAGGCGGGAGCGGCAATGAGCAGTTCTTC. Translated, it gives CASSVGGSGNEQFF. The full variable domain, rest sourced from reference TRBV9 and TRBJ2-1, is DSGVTQTPKHLITATGQRVTLRCSPRSGDLSVYWYQQSLDQGLQFLIQYYNGEERAKGNILERFSAQQFPDLHSELNLSSLELGDSALYFCASSVGGSGNEQFFGPGTRLTVL.

The CDR3 sequence: CSALGGRSYEQYF. The CDR3 DNA reads as TGCAGTGCTCTGGGGGGCCGTTCCTACGAGCAGTACTTC. V is TRBV20-1 and J is TRBJ2-7; D may match TRBD1 or TRBD2 (6 bases each). The CDR3 is made up of 13 amino acids. V was trimmed by 5 bases and J by 1 base, leaving 12 bases between them. Looked up from germline, CDR1 is DFQATT and CDR2 is SNEGSKA (reference sequence).

The chain links TRBV9 to TRBJ2-2; 15 bases agree with TRBD2. J was trimmed by 4 bases and V by 5 bases; bases with no gene match: 3. The CDR3 spans 16 residues. The germline V gene encodes CDR1 SGDLS and CDR2 YYNGEE. The chain's CDR3 is CASSRTSGRGTGELFF. DNA for the CDR3: TGTGCCAGCAGTCGGACTAGCGGGAGGGGCACCGGGGAGCTGTTTTTT.

The chain employs TRBV3-1 and TRBJ1-1; D is possibly TRBD1 (5 bases). V was trimmed by 0 bases and J by 6 bases, leaving 11 bases between them. Germline lookup yields CDR1 LGHDT and CDR2 YNNKEL (reference sequence). The CDR3 loop spans 14 amino acids. The CDR3 DNA is TGTGCCAGCAGCCAAGATTGGGGGGAGGCTGAAGCTTTCTTT. Residues: CASSQDWGEAEAFF.

This clonotype was seen a few times. V gene TRBV18 combines with J gene TRBJ1-2; TRBD1 agrees at 7 bases. V shed 6 bases and J 7 bases; nucleotides not matched to a gene: 8. The CDR3 has 13 amino acids. Per germline, CDR1 KGHSH and CDR2 LQKENI. The chain's CDR3 is CASSLQGDGGYTF. The CDR3 region has the DNA TGTGCCAGCTCCCTTCAGGGGGACGGTGGCTACACCTTC. Together with reference TRBV18 and TRBJ1-2, the CDR3 gives the full variable domain: NAGVMQNPRHLVRRRGQEARLRCSPMKGHSHVYWYRQLPEEGLKFMVYLQKENIIDESGMPKERFSAEFPKEGPSILRIQQVVRGDSAAYFCASSLQGDGGYTFGSGTRLTVV.

The chain couples TRBV7-6 to TRBJ2-7; D is unresolved. The CDR3 is 16 amino acids. Between the trimmed V and J ends, which lost 4 bases and 2 bases, there was a span of 18 bases. Germline lookup yields CDR1 SGHVS and CDR2 FNYEAQ. The CDR3 sequence is CASSSQSAETTYEQYF. The CDR3 DNA is TGTGCCAGCAGCTCCCAGAGCGCCGAGACAACCTACGAGCAGTACTTC.

This clonotype has ten or more counts. This rearrangement joins TRBV28 to TRBJ2-7, with TRBD2 matching 8 bases. The CDR3 has 15 residues. Trimming took 4 bases from V and 0 from J; bases not matched to a gene: 5. Per germline, CDR1 MDHEN and CDR2 SYDVKM. CDR3 bases: TGTGCCAGCAGTTCCAGACTAGCGAACTCCTACGAGCAGTACTTC. Protein sequence: CASSSRLANSYEQYF.

J is TRBJ2-7 and V is TRBV25-1; D is unresolved. Germline CDR1 MGHDK, CDR2 SYGVNS. This CDR3 has 14 amino acids. Deletions cut 8 bases from V and 0 bases from J, with 14 bases between. As DNA, the CDR3 is TGTGCCAGCGCGAGCATGAGAGCCTCCTACGAGCAGTACTTC. This translates into CASASMRASYEQYF.

This rearrangement joins TRBV5-4 to TRBJ2-5; 8 positions match TRBD1. J gave up 5 bases and V 0 bases, and 3 bases lay outside the gene matches. This CDR3 is 14 amino acids long. CDR1 and CDR2 (germline): SGHNT, YYREEE (reference sequence). For the CDR3, the DNA is TGTGCCAGCAGCTTGGACAGGGGGTTTGAGACCCAGTACTTC. It encodes CASSLDRGFETQYF.

CDR3 DNA sequence: TGTGCCAGCAGCTCCTCCGGGACGAGCTCCTACAATGAGCAGTTCTTC. Translated, it gives CASSSSGTSSYNEQFF. This chain joins TRBV7-3 and TRBJ2-1; D possibly uses TRBD1 or TRBD2 (5 bases each). V was shortened by 4 bases and J by 0 bases, with 13 bases between the two germline ends. CDR3 size: 16 residues. The germline V gene has CDR1 SGHTA and CDR2 FQGTGA.

The rearrangement links TRBV7-3 to TRBJ1-1, with D hard to call. The CDR3 has 16 amino acids. The germline V gene encodes CDR1 SGHTA and CDR2 FQGTGA. Deletions cut 2 bases from V and 4 bases from J, with 17 bases between. The CDR3 nucleotides read TGTGCCAGCAGCTTATCTGGTTGGTCGGAGAGCACTGAAGCTTTCTTT. Amino acid sequence: CASSLSGWSESTEAFF.

The rearrangement joins TRBV24-1 to TRBJ2-5, with a tentative D call TRBD1 (5 bases). This CDR3 region has 15 residues. V dropped 8 bases and J dropped 0 bases, with 15 bases sitting between them. Germline values: CDR1 KGHDR, CDR2 SFDVKD. CDR3 sequence reads: CATIREGVDQETQYF. The CDR3 DNA is TGTGCCACCATTCGTGAAGGGGTGGACCAAGAGACCCAGTACTTC.

The chain combines TRBV5-6 with TRBJ2-2; no clear D gene. The germline CDR1 and CDR2 sequences are SGHDT and YYEEEE. The CDR3 totals 14 residues. V lost 1 base, J lost 7 bases, and 11 bases lay in between. The CDR3: CASSLRASGGELFF. The CDR3 coding sequence is TGTGCCAGCAGCTTGAGGGCATCCGGCGGGGAGCTGTTTTTT.

This clonotype was counted between two and nine times. The chain couples TRBV7-3 to TRBJ1-1; D is uncertain. Per the germline V gene, CDR1 is SGHTA and CDR2 is FQGTGA. Trimming left V 5 bases short and J 1 base short, with 14 bases between. CDR3 size: 15 residues. The CDR3, as DNA: TGTGCCAGCAGCCGCATTCGCGGTGAGAACACTGAAGCTTTCTTT. Translating it yields CASSRIRGENTEAFF.

This chain joins TRBV9 and TRBJ2-7; D is tentatively TRBD1 or TRBD2 (5 bases each). Trimming removed 4 bases from V and 0 bases from J, with 14 bases in between. CDR1 SGDLS and CDR2 YYNGEE come from the germline V gene. The CDR3 spans 15 residues. The CDR3: CASSRGDGSSYEQYF. CDR3 nucleotides: TGTGCCAGCAGCCGAGGGGACGGATCCTCCTACGAGCAGTACTTC. Based on the CDR3 plus reference TRBV9 and TRBJ2-7, the full variable domain is DSGVTQTPKHLITATGQRVTLRCSPRSGDLSVYWYQQSLDQGLQFLIQYYNGEERAKGNILERFSAQQFPDLHSELNLSSLELGDSALYFCASSRGDGSSYEQYFGPGTRLTVT.

The chain uses TRBV7-2 and TRBJ2-1; the D gene is possibly TRBD1 (7 bases). Germline V lookup: CDR1 SGHTA, CDR2 FQGNSA. Trimming pared 5 bases from V and 9 bases from J, leaving 23 bases between. The CDR3 is 16 amino acids. The CDR3 coding sequence is TGTGCCAGCAGCCGACATGCTCAGGGGGGAAACACTGAGCAGTTCTTC. As protein: CASSRHAQGGNTEQFF.

This clonotype was counted a few times. The chain carries TRBV18 and TRBJ2-3, with TRBD1 identical over 9 bases. The V segment lost 5 bases and the J segment 6 bases; nucleotides outside the gene matches: 6. Germline CDR1 KGHSH, CDR2 LQKENI. The CDR3 is made up of 14 amino acids. The CDR3 loop is CASSAQGAKDTQYF. CDR3 DNA: TGTGCCAGCTCAGCACAGGGGGCGAAGGATACGCAGTATTTT.

The V call is TRBV30, the J call TRBJ2-4; 13 nucleotides align to TRBD2. Germline values: CDR1 GTSNPN, CDR2 SVGIG (reference sequence). This CDR3 is built from 16 residues. After removal of 6 bases from V and 1 base from J, the junction contained 6 bases not matched to a gene. The CDR3 here is CACGLAGVRAKNIQYF. CDR3 coding DNA: TGTGCCTGTGGACTAGCGGGAGTCAGGGCCAAAAACATTCAGTACTTC.

The chain links TRBV5-1 to TRBJ2-1; D is perhaps TRBD2 (6 bases). CDR1 and CDR2 (germline): SGHRS, YFSETQ. The CDR3 contains 16 residues. Trimming took off 3 bases at V and 0 bases at J, with 13 bases between the two ends. The CDR3 DNA sequence: TGCGCCAGCAGCTACGATAGCGGCCACTCCTACAATGAGCAGTTCTTC. As protein: CASSYDSGHSYNEQFF. The full variable domain, rest sourced from reference TRBV5-1 and TRBJ2-1, is KAGVTQTPRYLIKTRGQQVTLSCSPISGHRSVSWYQQTPGQGLQFLFEYFSETQRNKGNFPGRFSGRQFSNSRSEMNVSTLELGDSALYLCASSYDSGHSYNEQFFGPGTRLTVL.

This clonotype was detected only a few times. V and J are TRBV6-2 or TRBV6-3 and TRBJ2-7; 7 nucleotides line up with TRBD2. V gave up 6 bases and J gave up 3 bases; unmatched junction bases: 5. Germline V gene data show CDR1 as MNHEY and CDR2 as SVGEGT. This CDR3 is built from 13 residues. The CDR3 DNA follows: TGTGCCAGCAGGGCGGGAGCGGGCTACGAGCAGTACTTC. Translation gives CASRAGAGYEQYF.

This clonotype was seen a few times. The J gene is TRBJ1-2, the V gene TRBV25-1; no clear D. The CDR3 contains 12 residues. The V gene's germline CDR1 is MGHDK and CDR2 SYGVNS. V dropped 1 base and J dropped 3 bases, with 3 bases sitting between them. The CDR3 here is CASSEWDYGYTF. CDR3 DNA sequence: TGTGCCAGCAGTGAATGGGACTATGGCTACACCTTC.

The V call is TRBV7-8, the J call TRBJ2-1; tentatively, D is TRBD1 (5 bases). Trimming pared 1 base from V and 5 bases from J, leaving 18 bases between. Germline V CDR1 and CDR2: SGHVS, FQNEAQ. The CDR3 runs to 17 residues. CDR3 coding DNA: TGTGCCAGCAGCTTAGTGGGGATTTCAGGGTACGACAATGAGCAGTTCTTC. It yields the protein CASSLVGISGYDNEQFF.

The table lists this clonotype with a few counts. This chain uses TRBV5-1 with TRBJ2-2; D possibly corresponds to TRBD1 (6 bases). CDR3 length equals 16 residues. Germline V gene sequence: CDR1 SGHRS, CDR2 YFSETQ. V lost 4 bases, J lost 5 bases, and 18 bases lay in between. CDR3 in DNA: TGCGCCAGCAGCCCCGACAGGACCCCGGGGACCGGGGAGCTGTTTTTT. Amino acid sequence: CASSPDRTPGTGELFF. The full variable domain, rest sourced from reference TRBV5-1 and TRBJ2-2, is KAGVTQTPRYLIKTRGQQVTLSCSPISGHRSVSWYQQTPGQGLQFLFEYFSETQRNKGNFPGRFSGRQFSNSRSEMNVSTLELGDSALYLCASSPDRTPGTGELFFGEGSRLTVL.

This chain joins TRBV20-1 and TRBJ2-7; 7 nucleotides line up with TRBD1. The CDR3 sequence is 12 residues long. CDR1 and CDR2 (germline): DFQATT, SNEGSKA (reference sequence). J was trimmed by 3 bases and V by 6 bases; bases with no gene match: 5. CDR3 protein: CSASRGIYEQYF. CDR3 DNA: TGCAGTGCATCCAGGGGGATCTACGAGCAGTACTTC.

V usage is TRBV5-5 and J usage is TRBJ2-7; D is possibly TRBD2 (5 bases). V was pared by 3 bases and J by 2 bases, with 9 bases between. This CDR3 is built from 13 residues. Per germline, CDR1 SGHKS and CDR2 YYEKEE (reference sequence). The CDR3 region has the DNA TGTGCCAGCAGCTCCGGGATCCCCTACGAGCAGTACTTC. This gives the protein CASSSGIPYEQYF.